This T cell receptor beta chain was sequenced for a study of cytomegalovirus exposure and HLA in healthy donors. 60 Vbeta and 13 Jbeta primers were used in PCR. Data came from immunoSEQ multiplex PCR; TCRdb stores just in-frame clones and leaves some out. The table lists 150,000 to 200,000 clones, roughly 80% of them singletons. Germline CDR1 is MDHEN and CDR2 is SYDVKM. The CDR3 runs to 15 residues. J lost 5 bases, V lost 6 bases, and 5 bases had no gene match. Regarding the study as a whole: Listed as cytomegalovirus-associated were around 160 TCR beta chains.

This clone was counted a single time. What it recognizes is unknown. The chain employs TRBV28 and TRBJ2-2, with 11 bases aligning to TRBD2. The sequenced material came from PBMCs. The receptor comes from a woman aged 40 to 55 in good health and CMV-seropositive. In DNA form, the CDR3 reads TGTGCCAGCAGATTAGCGGGAGGGCGAACCGGGGAGCTGTTTTTT. Its protein product is CASRLAGGRTGELFF.